The TCR beta chain under discussion was sequenced for a study of a mutant IDH1 vaccine in newly diagnosed glioma (dated by TCRdb to the early 2020s). A note on the overall study: Vaccination started 4-6 weeks after radiotherapy alone, or was given together with temozolomide cycles in the groups whose treatment included chemotherapy. Of the 32 treated patients, approximately 62% were male and 37.5% were female, and the mean age was 40.4 years. Prior to enrollment, standard therapy consisting of radiotherapy alone, temozolomide alone, or radiochemotherapy with temozolomide had been administered to patients, with the combination being received by most patients. Visit V12 was the week-35 safety follow-up and visit V13 was the week-47 end of study. Peripheral blood was drawn at six visits: V03 (baseline), V05, V07, V10, V12 and V13. Longitudinal TCRB deep sequencing was performed for roughly 24 treated patients wherever samples were available for exploratory analyses. Overall study results and their limits: The authors stated that sample limitations prevented analyses of patient blood samples from being reproduced. Vaccine-induced immune responses across multiple MHC alleles were detected in 93.3% of patients. PBMC samples for TCRB deep sequencing were selected based on availability. No apparent relationship was observed between pseudoprogression and alterations in the top peripheral T cell clonotypes detected by TCRB sequencing.

CDR1 is given as MNHEY and CDR2 as SVGAGI, both from the germline V gene. Inclusive of the bounding cysteine and phenylalanine, the CDR3 is 14 residues long. Only the CDR3 part of the read is kept: 42 bases, read in frame from the first base. V sheds 0 bases and J sheds 3 bases, leaving 8 bases between their ends. What the time point label conveys for this sample: week 35, safety follow-up. Every vaccine dose consisted of 300 ug of a 20-mer mutant IDH1 peptide in Montanide, administered subcutaneously together with topical imiquimod. Across visits V03 through V10, patients got a total of eight vaccinations, given in weeks 1, 3, 5, 7, 11, 15, 19 and 23. All donors had newly diagnosed IDH1-mutant astrocytomas of WHO grade 3 or 4 that showed loss of nuclear ATRX. The samples were drawn from NOA16, a multicentre, single-arm, open-label phase I trial in Germany that tested a mutant IDH1 peptide vaccine in humans for the first time. The DNeasy Blood and Tissue Kit was used to extract genomic DNA from EDTA blood for TCRB sequencing.

Library generation was performed with the immunoSEQ multiplex PCR assay. Rearranged TCR beta chain sequences were amplified with the hsTCRB Kit following the manufacturer's protocol. An Illumina MiSeq was used to sequence the TCRB libraries. Concerning the study's data processing: The kit vendor's proprietary platform handled demultiplexing, trimming and gene mapping. Sourced from immuneACCESS, this table was stored by TCRdb with only in-frame sequences that have V and J called. A share of the clones is absent; for the studies checked, an unresolved V gene accounts for under half, and the remainder has no known explanation. V and J calls and clone size are those listed in that table; D and trimming were worked out from the DNA. A total of about 32,000 clones appear in this sample, roughly four fifths of them only once. The top ten clones comprise 6% to 7.5% of the sample. This clone was counted a single time. Its cognate antigen has yet to be identified. The sample holds no much larger clone one base away, and base qualities are not on file.

The rearrangement combines TRBV6-5 with TRBJ1-1; the D gene identity is not certain. Sequences were derived from PBMCs, sampled from a glioma patient whose treatment included an IDH1 peptide vaccine. The TCR originated in a woman aged 18-35 years with glioma. The CDR3 has the sequence CASSYSRRDTEAFF. DNA sequence: TGTGCCAGCAGTTACTCGCGGAGGGACACTGAAGCTTTCTTT.